Here is one TCR beta chain with its context. What it binds is not known. Read sequence stops 3 residues before the CDR3 end, and the germline J gene provides the missing end. This CDR3 region has 15 residues. Trimming took off 6 bases at V and 4 bases at J, with 16 bases between the two ends. CDR1 and CDR2 (germline): MNHEY, SVGEGT. The sample originates from a study of T cells in women clearing cervical HPV infection. At the level of the study: Cases: HPV16-related CIN3 or worse on histology, 2 invasive cancers. Controls were women whose single incident HPV16 infection cleared within 12 months without precancer or cancer. Controls gave blood once infection was undetectable; cases at lesion identification.

The repertoire was sequenced with immunoSEQ multiplex PCR; TCRdb's copy has only in-frame clones and lacks some. The sample table sets out tens of thousands of clones. General study results and limits: A classifier using richness and V gene abundances reached an AUC of nearly 0.85.

V and J are TRBV6-2 or TRBV6-3 and TRBJ2-1, with a tentative D call TRBD1 (5 bases). The TCR was taken from a woman between 18 and 70 years old with a cervical HPV16 infection that either progressed to CIN3+ or cleared (not recorded which). Sequenced material: blood buffy coat. CDR3 residues: CASSPRLGVYNEQFF. The DNA read from the CDR3 is TGTGCCAGCAGCCCTCGCCTAGGGGTGTACAATGAG.